The source of this TCR beta chain is a study of cytomegalovirus exposure and HLA in healthy donors. Germline CDR1 and CDR2: MGHRA and YSYEKL. The germline V and J ends were trimmed by 2 bases and 10 bases, with 15 bases remaining between them. This CDR3 spans 14 amino acids. Sequenced by immunoSEQ multiplex PCR; TCRdb stores in-frame clones only, minus some. The repertoire holds under 150,000 clones, approximately 86% seen once, with 7.5% to 9% in the top ten. What was sequenced was PBMCs. The chain uses TRBV4-1 and TRBJ2-1; tentative D call: TRBD1 (7 bases). The TCR sequence derives from a man younger than 35 in good health and CMV-seropositive. The CDR3 DNA reads TGCGCCAGCAGCCAACCCCCGACAGGGAGGGAGCAGTTCTTC. It codes for CASSQPPTGREQFF.